Listed below are T cell receptor beta chains from one sample, sequenced in a study of metastatic and nonmetastatic thyroid tumors. With MiXCR, TCRdb called clones anew from the PCR reads. The top ten clones hold approximately 17% of a sample with around 18,000 clones, 34% of them seen once. Sequences were obtained from tumor tissue. Every receptor here comes from a female donor with papillary thyroid cancer or a benign thyroid nodule (not recorded which). Some clones in this sample may be carry-over from other donors' samples. Both conserved end residues are part of each CDR3. The D gene is left open where the match is weak. A clone size is listed for some rows: how often the clone was seen (once, few, many), or a class if it is expanded.

CDR3nt: TGTGCCAGCAGCTGGGGACTACCCGCAGGGGAGCTGTTTTTT
CDR3aa: CASSWGLPAGELFF
v_gene: TRBV5-4
abundance: NA
j_gene: TRBJ2-2
d_gene: TRBD2

CDR3nt: TGTGCCAGCAATCCTACAGGGAGTTATAACTACGAGCAGTACTTC
CDR3aa: CASNPTGSYNYEQYF
v_gene: TRBV28
abundance: medium-sized
j_gene: TRBJ2-7
d_gene: NA

CDR3nt: TGCGCCAGCAGCCCGGGAGGGTTGGATCAGCCCCAGCATTTT
CDR3aa: CASSPGGLDQPQHF
v_gene: TRBV5-1
abundance: medium-sized
j_gene: TRBJ1-5
d_gene: NA

CDR3nt: TGCAGTGCTAGAGATCTACGGACAGGCGACTCCTACGAGCAGTACTTC
CDR3aa: CSARDLRTGDSYEQYF
v_gene: TRBV20-1
abundance: NA
j_gene: TRBJ2-7
d_gene: TRBD1

CDR3nt: TGTGCCAGCAGCCAAGAGCGGAATCAGCCCCAGCATTTT
CDR3aa: CASSQERNQPQHF
v_gene: TRBV3-1
abundance: few
j_gene: TRBJ1-5
d_gene: NA

CDR3nt: TGTGCCAGCAGCCAAGAGGGGACAGGGTCCGGCGAGCAGTATTTC
CDR3aa: CASSQEGTGSGEQYF
v_gene: TRBV4-2
abundance: NA
j_gene: TRBJ2-7
d_gene: TRBD1

CDR3nt: TGTGCCAGCAGCCAAGTTGCGGGACAGAGCTATGGCTACACCTTC
CDR3aa: CASSQVAGQSYGYTF
v_gene: TRBV14
abundance: few
j_gene: TRBJ1-2
d_gene: TRBD1

CDR3nt: TGTGCCACCGGAAGGGCCACGGGAGATACGCAGTATTTT
CDR3aa: CATGRATGDTQYF
v_gene: TRBV24-1
abundance: NA
j_gene: TRBJ2-3
d_gene: NA

CDR3nt: TGCAGTGTTACGAAAGGGATGGTCGTCGAGCAGTACTTC
CDR3aa: CSVTKGMVVEQYF
v_gene: TRBV20-1
abundance: medium-sized
j_gene: TRBJ2-7
d_gene: NA

CDR3nt: TGCAGTGCTAGTTCCCCGACAGGGACCGACCCGAGCCACTTT
CDR3aa: CSASSPTGTDPSHF
v_gene: TRBV20-1
abundance: NA
j_gene: TRBJ1-6
d_gene: TRBD1

CDR3nt: TGCGCCAGCAGCTTTGGGCTAGCGGGGCAAGATACGCAGTATTTT
CDR3aa: CASSFGLAGQDTQYF
v_gene: TRBV5-1
abundance: few
j_gene: TRBJ2-3
d_gene: TRBD2

CDR3nt: TGTGCCACCAGTGAAAAGCTCTCTGGAAACACCATATATTTC
CDR3aa: CATSEKLSGNTIYF
v_gene: TRBV24-1
abundance: NA
j_gene: TRBJ1-3
d_gene: NA

CDR3nt: TGTGCCAGCAGTGAAGAGGGGGGGAACAATGAAAAACTGTTTTTT
CDR3aa: CASSEEGGNNEKLFF
v_gene: TRBV2
abundance: many
j_gene: TRBJ1-4
d_gene: NA

CDR3nt: TGTGCCAGCAGTTCGCGGACAGGGGGCTCCTACGAGCAGTACTTC
CDR3aa: CASSSRTGGSYEQYF
v_gene: TRBV6-2/TRBV6-3
abundance: NA
j_gene: TRBJ2-7
d_gene: TRBD1

CDR3nt: TGCGCCAGCAGCTTGGGAGCGGGGCGCTCCCCAGATACGCAGTATTTT
CDR3aa: CASSLGAGRSPDTQYF
v_gene: TRBV5-1
abundance: NA
j_gene: TRBJ2-3
d_gene: TRBD2

CDR3nt: TGTGCCAGTAGTATCTGGACAGGGGGCCAGCAGCCCCAGCATTTT
CDR3aa: CASSIWTGGQQPQHF
v_gene: TRBV19
abundance: few
j_gene: TRBJ1-5
d_gene: TRBD1

CDR3nt: TGCAGTGCTAGAGATTCATTGGGGGCGCGGGGAAACACCATATATTTT
CDR3aa: CSARDSLGARGNTIYF
v_gene: TRBV20-1
abundance: medium-sized
j_gene: TRBJ1-3
d_gene: NA

CDR3nt: TGTGCCAGCAGCCAAGATAGGGGTCCGGGCACCATATATTTT
CDR3aa: CASSQDRGPGTIYF
v_gene: TRBV4-2
abundance: NA
j_gene: TRBJ1-3
d_gene: NA

CDR3nt: TGCAGTGCTAGAGTGGTTAGCGGGATTTACAATGAGCAGTTCTTC
CDR3aa: CSARVVSGIYNEQFF
v_gene: TRBV20-1
abundance: NA
j_gene: TRBJ2-1
d_gene: TRBD2

CDR3nt: TGTGCCAGCAGTCAGAGACAGGGCTACGAGCAGTACTTC
CDR3aa: CASSQRQGYEQYF
v_gene: TRBV6-1
abundance: NA
j_gene: TRBJ2-7
d_gene: TRBD1

CDR3nt: TGCGCCAGCAGCTTGGGAGGCGGGAACACTGAAGCTTTCTTT
CDR3aa: CASSLGGGNTEAFF
v_gene: TRBV5-1
abundance: few
j_gene: TRBJ1-1
d_gene: NA

CDR3nt: TGTGCCAGCAGTGGAAGGATTAGCAATCAGCCCCAGCATTTT
CDR3aa: CASSGRISNQPQHF
v_gene: TRBV6-1
abundance: NA
j_gene: TRBJ1-5
d_gene: NA

CDR3nt: TGTGCCAGCAGCTTAGAAGAGGCTATCGGAAAGCATTTCTTC
CDR3aa: CASSLEEAIGKHFF
v_gene: TRBV7-8
abundance: NA
j_gene: TRBJ2-1
d_gene: NA

CDR3nt: TGTGCCAGCAACCGGGGACTAGCGGGAGAAAGCTCCTACAATGAGCAGTTCTTC
CDR3aa: CASNRGLAGESSYNEQFF
v_gene: TRBV6-5
abundance: medium-sized
j_gene: TRBJ2-1
d_gene: TRBD2

CDR3nt: TGTGCCAGCAGCTTAACCTCCGGGAGTAAGGATGAGCAGTTCTTC
CDR3aa: CASSLTSGSKDEQFF
v_gene: TRBV7-3
abundance: NA
j_gene: TRBJ2-1
d_gene: NA

CDR3nt: TGTGCCAGCAGTCCCCGCCAGCCCCCAACTGAAGCTTTCTTT
CDR3aa: CASSPRQPPTEAFF
v_gene: TRBV6-1
abundance: NA
j_gene: TRBJ1-1
d_gene: NA

CDR3nt: TGTGCCAGCAGCTTAGATCCCCATGAGCAGTTCTTC
CDR3aa: CASSLDPHEQFF
v_gene: TRBV11-3
abundance: many
j_gene: TRBJ2-1
d_gene: NA

CDR3nt: TGTGCCAGCAGCCAAGATCTCGCAGGGTGGTCCTACGAGCAGTACTTC
CDR3aa: CASSQDLAGWSYEQYF
v_gene: TRBV4-2
abundance: NA
j_gene: TRBJ2-7
d_gene: NA

CDR3nt: TGTGCCAGCAGTCCCCTCCCGACCGGGGAGCTGTTTTTT
CDR3aa: CASSPLPTGELFF
v_gene: TRBV6-1
abundance: NA
j_gene: TRBJ2-2
d_gene: NA